The present TCR beta chain was sequenced within a study of memory CD4+ T cells and cytomegalovirus serostatus. Across the study: Of the healthy Belgian adults, under 10 were CMV seropositive and 20 to 30 seronegative. Study outcomes and limitations: Each of approximately 63 CMV-associated TCRbeta sequences occurred in one to five individuals.

Single viable CD3+CD4+CD8-CD45RO+ cells were sorted as the memory CD4+ T cells. Measured with immunoSEQ multiplex PCR; TCRdb has only the in-frame clones, and not every one. The sample lists about 58,000 clones; less than 85% were seen once. This CDR3 has 13 residues. CDR1 is SGHTA and CDR2 is FQGNSA in the germline V gene. V was trimmed by 2 bases and J by 3 bases, leaving 8 bases between them. About this clone: Antigen: not known.

The receptor was isolated from an adult in good health and CMV-seronegative. Some clones in this sample may be carry-over from other donors' samples. The V call is TRBV7-2, the J call TRBJ2-7; D not certain. The sample was memory CD4+ T cells from blood. CDR3 amino acids: CASSLFGNYEQYF. The CDR3 coding sequence is TGTGCCAGCAGCTTATTCGGAAACTACGAGCAGTACTTC.